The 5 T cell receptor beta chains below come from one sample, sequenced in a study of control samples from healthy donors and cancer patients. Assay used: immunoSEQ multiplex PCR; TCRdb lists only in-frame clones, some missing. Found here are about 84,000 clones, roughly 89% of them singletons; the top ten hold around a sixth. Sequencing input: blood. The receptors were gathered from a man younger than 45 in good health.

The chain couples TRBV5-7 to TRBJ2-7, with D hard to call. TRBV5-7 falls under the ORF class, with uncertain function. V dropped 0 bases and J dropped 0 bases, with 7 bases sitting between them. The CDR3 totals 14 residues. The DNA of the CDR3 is TGTGCCAGCAGCTTGGAGTTCTCCTCCTACGAGCAGTACTTC. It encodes CASSLEFSSYEQYF.

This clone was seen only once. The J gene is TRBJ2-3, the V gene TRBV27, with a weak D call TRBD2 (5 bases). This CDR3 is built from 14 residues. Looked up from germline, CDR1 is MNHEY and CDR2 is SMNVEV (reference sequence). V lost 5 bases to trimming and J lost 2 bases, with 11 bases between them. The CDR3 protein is CASSGGLFTDTQYF. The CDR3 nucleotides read TGTGCCAGCAGTGGAGGACTTTTCACAGATACGCAGTATTTT.

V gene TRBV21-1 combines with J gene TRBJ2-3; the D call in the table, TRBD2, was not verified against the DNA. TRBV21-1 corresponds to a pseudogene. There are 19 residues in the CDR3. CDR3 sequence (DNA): TGTGCCAGCAGCAAGGGAGGGCCGGGACTAGGTGTTTATCCAGATACGCAGTATTTT. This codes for CASSKGGPGLGVYPDTQYF.

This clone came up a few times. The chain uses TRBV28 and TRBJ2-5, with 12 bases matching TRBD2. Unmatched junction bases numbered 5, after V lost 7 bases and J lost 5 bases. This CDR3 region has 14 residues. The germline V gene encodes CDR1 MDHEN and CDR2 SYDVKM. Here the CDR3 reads CASKKGLAGETQYF. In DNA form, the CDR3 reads TGTGCCAGCAAGAAAGGACTAGCGGGGGAGACCCAGTACTTC.

The CDR3 loop reads CASSDRGREQYF. CDR3 nucleotide sequence: TGTGCCAGTAGCGACAGGGGGCGAGAGCAGTACTTC. The rearrangement links TRBV19 to TRBJ2-7; TRBD1 agrees at 10 bases. Per the germline V gene, CDR1 is LNHDA and CDR2 is SQIVND (reference sequence). V gave up 6 bases and J gave up 7 bases; unmatched junction bases: 3. The CDR3 covers 12 residues. Filled out from reference TRBV19 and TRBJ2-7, the complete variable domain reads DGGITQSPKYLFRKEGQNVTLSCEQNLNHDAMYWYRQDPGQGLRLIYYSQIVNDFQKGDIAEGYSVSREKKESFPLTVTSAQKNPTAFYLCASSDRGREQYFGPGTRLTVT.